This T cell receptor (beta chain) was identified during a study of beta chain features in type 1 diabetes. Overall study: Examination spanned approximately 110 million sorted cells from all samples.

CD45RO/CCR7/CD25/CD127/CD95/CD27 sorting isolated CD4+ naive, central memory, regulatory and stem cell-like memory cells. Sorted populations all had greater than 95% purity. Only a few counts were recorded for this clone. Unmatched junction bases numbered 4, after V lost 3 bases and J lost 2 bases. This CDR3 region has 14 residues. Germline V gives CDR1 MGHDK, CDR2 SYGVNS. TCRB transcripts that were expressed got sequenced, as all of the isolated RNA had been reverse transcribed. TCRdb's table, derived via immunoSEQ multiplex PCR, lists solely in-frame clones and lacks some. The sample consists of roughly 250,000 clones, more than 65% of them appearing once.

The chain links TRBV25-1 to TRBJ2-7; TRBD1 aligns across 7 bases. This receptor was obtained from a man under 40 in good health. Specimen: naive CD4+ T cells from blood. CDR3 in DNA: TGTGCCAGCAGTGAGTCACAGGGGCCCTACGAGCAGTACTTC. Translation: CASSESQGPYEQYF.